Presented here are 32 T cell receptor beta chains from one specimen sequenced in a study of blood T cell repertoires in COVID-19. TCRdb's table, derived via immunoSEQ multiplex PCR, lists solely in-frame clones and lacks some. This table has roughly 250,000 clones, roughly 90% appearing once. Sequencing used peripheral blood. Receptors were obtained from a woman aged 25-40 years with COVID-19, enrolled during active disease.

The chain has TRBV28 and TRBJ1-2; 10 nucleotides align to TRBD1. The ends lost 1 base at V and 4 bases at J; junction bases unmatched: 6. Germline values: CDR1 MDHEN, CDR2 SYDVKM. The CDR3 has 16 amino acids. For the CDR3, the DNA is TGTGCCAGCAGTTTATCCCTGACAGGGGGCGGCTATGGCTACACCTTC. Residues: CASSLSLTGGGYGYTF.

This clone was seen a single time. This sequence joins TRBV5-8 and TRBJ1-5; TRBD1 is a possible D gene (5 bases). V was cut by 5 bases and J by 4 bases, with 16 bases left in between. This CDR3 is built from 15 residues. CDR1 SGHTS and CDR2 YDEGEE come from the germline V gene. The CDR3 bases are TGTGCCAGCAGGCTAGGCTTGCAGGGAAATCAGCCCCAGCATTTT. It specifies CASRLGLQGNQPQHF.

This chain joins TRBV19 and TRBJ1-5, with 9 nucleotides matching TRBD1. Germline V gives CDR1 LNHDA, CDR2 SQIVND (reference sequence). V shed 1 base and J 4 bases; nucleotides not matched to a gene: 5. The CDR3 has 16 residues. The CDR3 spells CASSIGGTGSNQPQHF. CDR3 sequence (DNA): TGTGCCAGTAGTATAGGCGGGACAGGGTCTAATCAGCCCCAGCATTTT. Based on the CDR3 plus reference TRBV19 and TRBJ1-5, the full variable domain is DGGITQSPKYLFRKEGQNVTLSCEQNLNHDAMYWYRQDPGQGLRLIYYSQIVNDFQKGDIAEGYSVSREKKESFPLTVTSAQKNPTAFYLCASSIGGTGSNQPQHFGDGTRLSIL.

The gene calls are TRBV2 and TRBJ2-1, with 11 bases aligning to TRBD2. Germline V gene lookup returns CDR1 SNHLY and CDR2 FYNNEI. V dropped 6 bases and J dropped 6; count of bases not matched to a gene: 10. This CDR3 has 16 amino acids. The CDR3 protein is CASSIAGGSLSNEQFF. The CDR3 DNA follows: TGTGCCAGCAGCATAGCGGGGGGGTCTTTATCCAATGAGCAGTTCTTC.

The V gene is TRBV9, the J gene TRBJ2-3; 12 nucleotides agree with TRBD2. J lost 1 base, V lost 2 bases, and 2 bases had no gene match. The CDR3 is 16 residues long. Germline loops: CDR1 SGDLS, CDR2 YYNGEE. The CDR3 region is CASSVGTSGRTDTQYF. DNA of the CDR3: TGTGCCAGCAGCGTGGGGACTAGCGGGCGCACAGATACGCAGTATTTT.

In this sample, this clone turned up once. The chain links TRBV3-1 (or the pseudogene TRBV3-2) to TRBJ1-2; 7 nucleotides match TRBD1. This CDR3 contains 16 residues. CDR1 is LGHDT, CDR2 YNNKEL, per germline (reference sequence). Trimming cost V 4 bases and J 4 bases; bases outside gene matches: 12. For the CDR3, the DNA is TGTGCCAGCAGCCTGTTCCGGGACAGAACGATCTATGGCTACACCTTC. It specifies CASSLFRDRTIYGYTF.

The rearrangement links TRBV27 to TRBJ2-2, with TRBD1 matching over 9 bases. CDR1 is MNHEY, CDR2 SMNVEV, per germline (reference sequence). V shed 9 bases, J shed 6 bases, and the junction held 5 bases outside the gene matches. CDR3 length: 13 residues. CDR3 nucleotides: TGTGCCAGTACGACAGGGGGAGCCGGGGAGCTGTTTTTT. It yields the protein CASTTGGAGELFF.

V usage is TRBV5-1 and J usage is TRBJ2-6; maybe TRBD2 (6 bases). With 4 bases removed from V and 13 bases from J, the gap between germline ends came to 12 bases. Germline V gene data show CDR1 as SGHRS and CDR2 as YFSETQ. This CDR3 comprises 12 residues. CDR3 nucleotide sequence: TGCGCCAGCAGCACACTTGGGGGGGTCCTGACTTTC. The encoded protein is CASSTLGGVLTF.

The CDR3 spells CASSTTTGDPEAFF. Here the CDR3 DNA reads TGTGCCAGCAGTACCACGACAGGGGATCCTGAAGCTTTCTTT. V gene TRBV6-5 combines with J gene TRBJ1-1, with TRBD1 identical over 8 bases. Trimming cost V 5 bases and J 6 bases; bases outside gene matches: 8. CDR1 is MNHEY, CDR2 SVGAGI, per germline. This CDR3 is built from 14 residues.

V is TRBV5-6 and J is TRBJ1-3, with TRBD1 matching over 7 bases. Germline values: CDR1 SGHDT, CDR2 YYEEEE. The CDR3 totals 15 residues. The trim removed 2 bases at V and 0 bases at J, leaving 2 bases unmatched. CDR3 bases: TGTGCCAGCAGCTTACAGGGGAGCTCTGGAAACACCATATATTTT. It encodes CASSLQGSSGNTIYF.

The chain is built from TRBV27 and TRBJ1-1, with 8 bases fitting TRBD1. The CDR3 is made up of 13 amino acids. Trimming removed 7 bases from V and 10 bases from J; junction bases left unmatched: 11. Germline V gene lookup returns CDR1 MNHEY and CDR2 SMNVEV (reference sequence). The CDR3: CASNPSGGRVAFF. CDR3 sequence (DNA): TGTGCCAGCAACCCCTCAGGGGGCCGAGTAGCTTTCTTT.

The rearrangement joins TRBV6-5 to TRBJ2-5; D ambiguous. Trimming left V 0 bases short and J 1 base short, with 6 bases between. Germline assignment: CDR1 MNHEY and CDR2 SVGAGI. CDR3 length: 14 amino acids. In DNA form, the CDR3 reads TGTGCCAGCAGTTACTCGGGCAGCCAAGAGACCCAGTACTTC. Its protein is CASSYSGSQETQYF.

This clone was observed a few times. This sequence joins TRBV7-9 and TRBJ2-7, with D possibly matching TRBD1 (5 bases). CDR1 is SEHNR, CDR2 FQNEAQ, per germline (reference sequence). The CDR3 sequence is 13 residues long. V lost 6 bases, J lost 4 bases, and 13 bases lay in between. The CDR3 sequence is CASSYRNSYEQYF. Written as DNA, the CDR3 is TGTGCCAGCAGTTACAGGAATTCTTACGAGCAGTACTTC.

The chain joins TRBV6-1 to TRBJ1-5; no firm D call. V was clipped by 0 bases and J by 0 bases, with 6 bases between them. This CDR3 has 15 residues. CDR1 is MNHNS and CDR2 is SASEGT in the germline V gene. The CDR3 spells CASSEALYSNQPQHF. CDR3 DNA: TGTGCCAGCAGTGAAGCTTTATATAGCAATCAGCCCCAGCATTTT.

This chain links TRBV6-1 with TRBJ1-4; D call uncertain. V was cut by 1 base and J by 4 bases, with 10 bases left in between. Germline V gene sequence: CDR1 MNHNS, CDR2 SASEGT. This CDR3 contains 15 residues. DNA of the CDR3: TGTGCCAGCAGTGAAGTGTACAAACATAATGAAAAACTGTTTTTT. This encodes CASSEVYKHNEKLFF.

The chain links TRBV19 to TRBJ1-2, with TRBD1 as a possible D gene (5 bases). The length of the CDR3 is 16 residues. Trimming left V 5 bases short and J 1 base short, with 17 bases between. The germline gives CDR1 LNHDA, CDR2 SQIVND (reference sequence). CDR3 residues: CASSVRAGGSNYGYTF. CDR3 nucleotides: TGTGCCAGTAGTGTCCGCGCCGGGGGGAGTAACTATGGCTACACCTTC.

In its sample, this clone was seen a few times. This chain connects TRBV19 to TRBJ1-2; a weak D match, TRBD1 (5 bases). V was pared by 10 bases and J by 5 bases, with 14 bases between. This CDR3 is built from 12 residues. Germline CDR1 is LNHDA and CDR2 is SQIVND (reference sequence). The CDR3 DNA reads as TGTGCCACCAAGCCAGGGTTTTATGGCTACACCTTC. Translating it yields CATKPGFYGYTF.

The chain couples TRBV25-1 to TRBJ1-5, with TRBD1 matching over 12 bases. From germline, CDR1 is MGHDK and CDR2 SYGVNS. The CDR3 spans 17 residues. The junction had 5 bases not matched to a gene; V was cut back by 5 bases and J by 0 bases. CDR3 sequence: CASSLRDRGHSNQPQHF. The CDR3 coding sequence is TGTGCCAGCAGTCTACGGGACAGGGGGCATAGCAATCAGCCCCAGCATTTT. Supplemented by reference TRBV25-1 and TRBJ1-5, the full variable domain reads EADIYQTPRYLVIGTGKKITLECSQTMGHDKMYWYQQDPGMELHLIHYSYGVNSTEKGDLSSESTVSRIRTEHFPLTLESARPSHTSQYLCASSLRDRGHSNQPQHFGDGTRLSIL.

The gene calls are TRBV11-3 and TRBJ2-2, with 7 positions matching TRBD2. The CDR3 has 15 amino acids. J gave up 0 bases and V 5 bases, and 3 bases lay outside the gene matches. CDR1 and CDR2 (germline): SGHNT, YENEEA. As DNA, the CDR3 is TGTGCCAGCAGCCCCGGGACTACGAACACCGGGGAGCTGTTTTTT. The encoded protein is CASSPGTTNTGELFF.

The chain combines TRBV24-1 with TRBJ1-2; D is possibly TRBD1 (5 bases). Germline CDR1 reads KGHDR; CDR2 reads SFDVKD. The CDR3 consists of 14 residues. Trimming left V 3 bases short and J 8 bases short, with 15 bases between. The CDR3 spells CATSDPGSGDGYTF. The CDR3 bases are TGTGCCACCAGTGATCCAGGAAGCGGGGACGGCTACACCTTC.

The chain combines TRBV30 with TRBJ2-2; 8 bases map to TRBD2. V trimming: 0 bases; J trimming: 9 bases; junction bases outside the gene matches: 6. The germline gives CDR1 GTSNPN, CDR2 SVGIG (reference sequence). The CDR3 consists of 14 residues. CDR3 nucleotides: TGTGCCTGGAGTGTACCCGGGGGGGCAAGGGAGCTGTTTTTT. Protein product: CAWSVPGGARELFF.

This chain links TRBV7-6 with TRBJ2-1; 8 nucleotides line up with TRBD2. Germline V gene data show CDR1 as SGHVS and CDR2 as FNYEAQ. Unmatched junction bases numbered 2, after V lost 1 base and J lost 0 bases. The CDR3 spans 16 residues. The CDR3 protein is CASSLEAGDSYNEQFF. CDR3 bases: TGTGCCAGCAGCTTAGAAGCGGGGGACTCCTACAATGAGCAGTTCTTC.

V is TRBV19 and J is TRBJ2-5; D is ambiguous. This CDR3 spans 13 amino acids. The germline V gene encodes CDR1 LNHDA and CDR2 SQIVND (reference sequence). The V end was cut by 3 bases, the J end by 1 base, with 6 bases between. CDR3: CASSMRLQETQYF. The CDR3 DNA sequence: TGTGCCAGTAGTATGAGACTCCAAGAGACCCAGTACTTC.

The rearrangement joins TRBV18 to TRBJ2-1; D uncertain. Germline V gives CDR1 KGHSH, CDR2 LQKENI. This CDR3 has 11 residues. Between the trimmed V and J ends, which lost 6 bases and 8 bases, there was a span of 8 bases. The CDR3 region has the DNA TGTGCCAGCTCCCTCCAGTATGAGCAGTTCTTC. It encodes CASSLQYEQFF.

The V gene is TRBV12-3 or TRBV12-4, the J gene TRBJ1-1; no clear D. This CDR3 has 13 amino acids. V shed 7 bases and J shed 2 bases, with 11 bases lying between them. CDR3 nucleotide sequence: TGTGCCAGCACTTTCGCGGTTAACACTGAAGCTTTCTTT. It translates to CASTFAVNTEAFF.

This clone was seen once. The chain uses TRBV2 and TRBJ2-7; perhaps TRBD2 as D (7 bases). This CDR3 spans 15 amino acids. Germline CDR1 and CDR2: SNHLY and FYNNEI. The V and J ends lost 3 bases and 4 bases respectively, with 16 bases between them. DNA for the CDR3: TGTGCCAGCAGTGAGTATCGGGGGGCTACGTACGAGCAGTACTTC. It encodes CASSEYRGATYEQYF. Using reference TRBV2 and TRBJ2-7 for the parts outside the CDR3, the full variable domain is EPEVTQTPSHQVTQMGQEVILRCVPISNHLYFYWYRQILGQKVEFLVSFYNNEISEKSEIFDDQFSVERPDGSNFTLKIRSTKLEDSAMYFCASSEYRGATYEQYFGPGTRLTVT.

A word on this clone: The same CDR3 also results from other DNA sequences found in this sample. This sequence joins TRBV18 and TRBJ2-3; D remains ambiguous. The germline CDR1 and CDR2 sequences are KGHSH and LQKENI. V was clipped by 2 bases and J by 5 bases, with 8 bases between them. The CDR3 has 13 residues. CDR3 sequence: CASSPGTGDTQYF. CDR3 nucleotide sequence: TGTGCCAGCTCACCAGGTACCGGAGATACGCAGTATTTT.

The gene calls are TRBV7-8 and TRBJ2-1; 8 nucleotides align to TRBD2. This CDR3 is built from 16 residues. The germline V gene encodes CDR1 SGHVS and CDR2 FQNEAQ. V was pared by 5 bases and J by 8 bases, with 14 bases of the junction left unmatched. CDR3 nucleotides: TGTGCCAGCAGCCTCCACAGCGGGGGACCACGCGATGAGCAGTTCTTC. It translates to CASSLHSGGPRDEQFF. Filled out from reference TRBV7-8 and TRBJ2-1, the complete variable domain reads GAGVSQSPRYKVAKRGQDVALRCDPISGHVSLFWYQQALGQGPEFLTYFQNEAQLDKSGLPSDRFFAERPEGSVSTLKIQRTQQEDSAVYLCASSLHSGGPRDEQFFGPGTRLTVL.

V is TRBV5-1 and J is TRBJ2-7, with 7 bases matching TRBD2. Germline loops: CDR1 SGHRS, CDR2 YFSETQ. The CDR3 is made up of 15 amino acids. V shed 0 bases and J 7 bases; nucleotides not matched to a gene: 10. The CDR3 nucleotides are TGCGCCAGCAGCTTGGTGGGACTATCCCCCGGAGAGCAGTACTTC. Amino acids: CASSLVGLSPGEQYF.

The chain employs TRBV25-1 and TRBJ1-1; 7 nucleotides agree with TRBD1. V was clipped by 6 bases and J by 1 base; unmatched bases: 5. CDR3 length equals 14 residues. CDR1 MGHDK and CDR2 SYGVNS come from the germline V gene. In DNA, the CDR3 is TGTGCCAGCAGGACGACAGGGCCGAACACTGAAGCTTTCTTT. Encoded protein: CASRTTGPNTEAFF.

For the CDR3, the DNA is TGCGCCAGCAGCTTGGGGACAGTTCCCCAAGAGACCCAGTACTTC. Translation gives CASSLGTVPQETQYF. This chain connects TRBV5-1 to TRBJ2-5; D may be TRBD1 (6 bases). The V gene's germline CDR1 is SGHRS and CDR2 YFSETQ. This CDR3 comprises 15 residues. Deletions cut 0 bases from V and 1 base from J, with 10 bases between. Full variable domain (outside the CDR3, taken from reference TRBV5-1 and TRBJ2-5): KAGVTQTPRYLIKTRGQQVTLSCSPISGHRSVSWYQQTPGQGLQFLFEYFSETQRNKGNFPGRFSGRQFSNSRSEMNVSTLELGDSALYLCASSLGTVPQETQYFGPGTRLLVL.

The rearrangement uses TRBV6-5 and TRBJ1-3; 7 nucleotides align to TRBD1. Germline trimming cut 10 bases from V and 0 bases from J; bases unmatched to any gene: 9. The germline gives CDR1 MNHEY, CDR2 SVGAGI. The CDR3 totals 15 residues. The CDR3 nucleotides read TGTGCCACCTGGACAGGCATCCTCTCTGGAAACACCATATATTTT. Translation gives CATWTGILSGNTIYF.